These 27 T cell receptor beta chains originate from one sample sequenced in a study of control samples from healthy donors and cancer patients. The repertoire was sequenced with immunoSEQ multiplex PCR; TCRdb's copy has only in-frame clones and lacks some. This sample has fewer than 200,000 clones, with about 93% found just once. The sequenced material came from blood. Every receptor here comes from a woman aged 55-69 years in good health.

V gene TRBV5-5 combines with J gene TRBJ1-3; no definite D call. The CDR3 runs to 13 residues. Germline CDR1 and CDR2: SGHKS and YYEKEE (reference sequence). Trimming shortened V by 2 bases and J by 4 bases, and 7 bases separated the two germline ends. CDR3: CASSLKSGNTIYF. The CDR3 region has the DNA TGTGCCAGCAGCTTAAAGTCGGGAAACACCATATATTTT.

The J gene is TRBJ2-3, the V gene TRBV6-4; TRBD2 aligns across 9 bases. Germline trimming cut 0 bases from V and 6 bases from J; bases unmatched to any gene: 7. The CDR3 length is 16 residues. Germline values: CDR1 MRHNA, CDR2 SNTAGT. CDR3 region: CASSDSSAGGRDTQYF. The CDR3, as DNA: TGTGCCAGCAGTGACTCGAGTGCGGGGGGGCGGGATACGCAGTATTTT.

The V call is TRBV6-5, the J call TRBJ1-3; no definite D call. Germline V gene lookup returns CDR1 MNHEY and CDR2 SVGAGI. V was cut by 6 bases and J by 2 bases, with 8 bases left in between. The CDR3 loop spans 13 amino acids. CDR3 amino acids: CASSSIPGNTIYF. For the CDR3, the DNA is TGTGCCAGCAGCTCTATTCCTGGAAACACCATATATTTT.

V gene TRBV5-8 combines with J gene TRBJ1-5; weak D call: TRBD1 (6 bases). The germline CDR1 and CDR2 sequences are SGHTS and YDEGEE. This CDR3 region has 17 residues. V was trimmed by 1 base and J by 0 bases, leaving 14 bases between them. In nucleotides, the CDR3 is TGTGCCAGCAGCTTGTTAGCGAGGGGGAGTAGCAATCAGCCCCAGCATTTT. Amino acid sequence: CASSLLARGSSNQPQHF.

The chain combines TRBV7-9 with TRBJ1-1; tentative D call: TRBD1 (5 bases). The CDR3 has 13 amino acids. V was shortened by 4 bases and J by 7 bases, with 13 bases between the two germline ends. Germline CDR1 reads SEHNR; CDR2 reads FQNEAQ (reference sequence). The CDR3 region is CASSWGTAREAFF. The CDR3 bases are TGTGCCAGCAGCTGGGGGACGGCCCGTGAAGCTTTCTTT.

For the CDR3, the DNA is TGTGCCAGCAGTTACGCGGACAGGGGCAAAGCTTTCTTT. Its translation is CASSYADRGKAFF. The chain is built from TRBV6-2 or TRBV6-3 and TRBJ1-1, with 9 positions matching TRBD1. Germline V gene data show CDR1 as MNHEY and CDR2 as SVGEGT. The CDR3 is made up of 13 amino acids. The V and J ends lost 2 bases and 9 bases, in that order; junction bases with no gene match: 4.

The chain couples TRBV7-2 to TRBJ2-5; 14 nucleotides match TRBD2. The germline CDR1 and CDR2 sequences are SGHTA and FQGNSA. The CDR3 contains 16 residues. V gave up 5 bases and J gave up 5 bases; unmatched junction bases: 7. The CDR3 protein is CASSPGRTSGRETQYF. The CDR3 coding sequence is TGTGCCAGCAGCCCGGGGAGGACTAGCGGGAGGGAGACCCAGTACTTC.

The chain employs TRBV6-6 and TRBJ1-3, with D unclear. This CDR3 is built from 17 residues. Per germline, CDR1 MNHNY and CDR2 SVGAGI (reference sequence). V gave up 5 bases and J gave up 0 bases, with 17 bases separating them. CDR3 loop: CASSGSGLWSSGNTIYF. CDR3 nucleotide sequence: TGTGCCAGCAGTGGATCAGGTCTTTGGAGCTCTGGAAACACCATATATTTT.

This chain joins TRBV6-6 and TRBJ1-1; D is unresolved. Germline loops: CDR1 MNHNY, CDR2 SVGAGI (reference sequence). V was clipped by 6 bases and J by 5 bases, with 7 bases between them. The CDR3 has 11 amino acids. The CDR3, as DNA: TGTGCCAGCAGCCCTAATACTGAAGCTTTCTTT. Translating gives CASSPNTEAFF.

This rearrangement joins TRBV4-1 to TRBJ1-4, with D tentatively TRBD1 (5 bases). Trimming stripped 3 bases from V and 7 bases from J, with 15 bases between. Germline CDR1 reads MGHRA; CDR2 reads YSYEKL. The CDR3 is 15 amino acids. DNA of the CDR3: TGCGCCAGCAGCCAGACCGGGGCCGAGGGTGAAAAACTGTTTTTT. Its translation: CASSQTGAEGEKLFF.

This clone occurred once. The chain links TRBV9 to TRBJ2-1, with 14 bases aligning to TRBD2. The trim removed 3 bases at V and 7 bases at J, leaving 9 bases unmatched. The germline CDR1 and CDR2 sequences are SGDLS and YYNGEE. The CDR3 extends over 17 amino acids. The CDR3 bases are TGTGCCAGCAGCGAAGGAGGGACTAGCGGGGGCAAAAATGAGCAGTTCTTC. It is translated as CASSEGGTSGGKNEQFF.

CDR3 sequence: CASRFSQGASYEQYF. For the CDR3, the DNA is TGCGCCAGCAGATTTTCTCAGGGGGCTTCCTACGAGCAGTACTTC. This rearrangement joins TRBV5-1 to TRBJ2-7, with 8 bases identical to TRBD1. Germline V lookup: CDR1 SGHRS, CDR2 YFSETQ. V was clipped by 5 bases and J by 1 base; unmatched bases: 8. The CDR3 totals 15 residues.

J is TRBJ1-1 and V is TRBV2, with a possible D match to TRBD1 (6 bases). V was cut by 8 bases and J by 0 bases, with 10 bases left in between. This CDR3 spans 13 amino acids. Germline CDR1 SNHLY, CDR2 FYNNEI. For the CDR3, the DNA is TGTGCCAGCGCCGGGACACTGAACACTGAAGCTTTCTTT. Translated, it gives CASAGTLNTEAFF.

Only one count was recorded for this clone. J is TRBJ1-6 and V is TRBV6-6; D not resolved. The germline V and J ends were trimmed by 4 bases and 13 bases, with 8 bases remaining between them. This CDR3 has 11 amino acids. Germline CDR1 MNHNY, CDR2 SVGAGI (reference sequence). CDR3 DNA: TGTGCCAGCAGTTCCCCCACCCCCCTCCACTTT. Translating gives CASSSPTPLHF.

This clone was detected once. This same CDR3 is encoded by further DNA sequences in the sample. The chain joins TRBV2 to TRBJ1-2; no firm D call. CDR3 size: 14 residues. Germline V gives CDR1 SNHLY, CDR2 FYNNEI. V lost 2 bases, J lost 2 bases, and 9 bases lay in between. CDR3 DNA: TGTGCCAGCAGTGAACAAGGACCGAACTATGGCTACACCTTC. This encodes CASSEQGPNYGYTF.

This rearrangement joins TRBV10-3 to TRBJ2-7; a weak D match, TRBD1 (5 bases). The V end was cut by 10 bases, the J end by 4 bases, with 11 bases between. Looked up from germline, CDR1 is ENHRY and CDR2 is SYGVKD. This CDR3 region has 11 residues. CDR3 loop: CATRQSYEQYF. CDR3 nucleotides: TGTGCCACTCGACAGAGTTACGAGCAGTACTTC.

This chain links TRBV5-1 with TRBJ1-1; D unresolved. The CDR3 spans 13 residues. The germline gives CDR1 SGHRS, CDR2 YFSETQ. V lost 1 base, J lost 2 bases, and 6 bases lay in between. The CDR3 here is CASSLTFNTEAFF. The CDR3, as DNA: TGCGCCAGCAGCTTGACATTTAACACTGAAGCTTTCTTT.

The rearrangement uses TRBV2 and TRBJ1-1; D call uncertain. Between the trimmed V and J ends, which lost 1 base and 0 bases, there was a span of 18 bases. The germline V gene encodes CDR1 SNHLY and CDR2 FYNNEI. The CDR3 totals 18 residues. Here the CDR3 reads CASSEEATVKPMNTEAFF. The CDR3 DNA is TGTGCCAGCAGTGAAGAGGCAACCGTTAAACCCATGAACACTGAAGCTTTCTTT.

The V call is TRBV11-1, the J call TRBJ1-5; tentative D call: TRBD1 (6 bases). The germline V and J ends were trimmed by 5 bases and 4 bases, with 9 bases remaining between them. The germline CDR1 and CDR2 sequences are SGHAT and FQDESV (reference sequence). This CDR3 spans 13 amino acids. The CDR3 sequence: CASSPDRNQPQHF. The CDR3 nucleotides read TGTGCCAGCAGCCCTGACAGGAATCAGCCCCAGCATTTT.

Here the CDR3 reads CASIAQGATYGYTF. As DNA, the CDR3 is TGTGCCAGCATTGCACAGGGGGCTACCTATGGCTACACCTTC. V and J are TRBV5-4 and TRBJ1-2; 9 nucleotides align to TRBD1. J lost 4 bases, V lost 6 bases, and 7 bases had no gene match. This CDR3 has 14 residues. Germline V gives CDR1 SGHNT, CDR2 YYREEE (reference sequence).

The V and J genes are TRBV6-5 and TRBJ1-2; 7 bases align to TRBD1. The germline V gene has CDR1 MNHEY and CDR2 SVGAGI. The CDR3 runs to 13 residues. The J segment lost 3 bases and the V segment lost 6 bases, leaving 4 bases of the junction unmatched. The chain's CDR3 is CASRGTGDYGYTF. In DNA form, the CDR3 reads TGTGCCAGCAGGGGCACAGGGGACTATGGCTACACCTTC.

The chain carries TRBV5-1 and TRBJ2-3; 7 positions agree with TRBD1. Germline V gene lookup returns CDR1 SGHRS and CDR2 YFSETQ. The CDR3 has 17 amino acids. J was trimmed by 0 bases and V by 4 bases; bases with no gene match: 11. The CDR3 DNA reads as TGCGCCAGCAGCCCGCGGTCGGACAGGCTTAGCACAGATACGCAGTATTTT. It encodes CASSPRSDRLSTDTQYF.

J is TRBJ1-4 and V is TRBV4-3; TRBD1 might be the D (6 bases). V was pared by 4 bases and J by 8 bases, with 17 bases between. This CDR3 has 15 amino acids. Germline CDR1 reads LGHNA; CDR2 reads YSLEER. The CDR3 nucleotides read TGCGCCAGCAGCCGCTCCGGGACACGAGAGGAAAAACTGTTTTTT. It translates to CASSRSGTREEKLFF.

The chain employs TRBV9 and TRBJ1-3; D is uncertain. This CDR3 has 13 amino acids. Trimming left V 0 bases short and J 7 bases short, with 8 bases between. Per germline, CDR1 SGDLS and CDR2 YYNGEE. In nucleotides, the CDR3 is TGTGCCAGCAGCGTAGACGGCTTCAACACCATATATTTT. Protein: CASSVDGFNTIYF.

The chain is built from TRBV5-6 and TRBJ1-6; D unclear. V was cut by 0 bases and J by 10 bases, with 11 bases left in between. Germline V gene data show CDR1 as SGHDT and CDR2 as YYEEEE. The CDR3 runs 14 residues. As DNA, the CDR3 is TGTGCCAGCAGCTTGGGGACTGTTGGATCACCCCTCCACTTT. Residues: CASSLGTVGSPLHF.

This chain uses TRBV7-9 with TRBJ2-3, with 7 positions matching TRBD2. V shed 1 base, J shed 0 bases, and the junction held 7 bases outside the gene matches. The CDR3 loop spans 17 amino acids. Germline CDR1 SEHNR, CDR2 FQNEAQ (reference sequence). The CDR3 sequence is CASSLGASGVSTDTQYF. DNA of the CDR3: TGTGCCAGCAGCTTAGGGGCTAGCGGAGTAAGCACAGATACGCAGTATTTT.

Only one count was recorded for this clone. The chain links TRBV29-1 to TRBJ1-1; tentatively, D is TRBD1 (6 bases). Trimming left V 3 bases short and J 5 bases short, with 16 bases between. Per the germline V gene, CDR1 is SQVTM and CDR2 is ANQGSEA. CDR3 length: 14 amino acids. The CDR3 protein is CSVDKAGGRTEAFF. For the CDR3, the DNA is TGCAGCGTTGACAAAGCGGGGGGCAGGACTGAAGCTTTCTTT. The full variable domain, its missing parts supplied by reference TRBV29-1 and TRBJ1-1, is SAVISQKPSRDICQRGTSLTIQCQVDSQVTMMFWYRQQPGQSLTLIATANQGSEATYESGFVIDKFPISRPNLTFSTLTVSNMSPEDSSIYLCSVDKAGGRTEAFFGQGTRLTVV.